One sample yielded the 22 T cell receptor beta chains listed below, sequenced in a study of identical twins. TCRdb redid the calling of the 5' RACE reads with MiXCR, one entry per CDR3 protein. Among 700,000 or so distinct CDR3 sequences, 21% were seen once, and the ten largest hold roughly 4.3%. In addition, the sample was reused for a study of T cells expressing NK-cell markers.

Sequences were obtained from PBMCs. The receptor source for this set is a woman aged 18-35 years in good health.

The CDR3 DNA sequence: TGCGCCAGCAGCTTGGAGAGGAGGGGGCATAGCACCGGGGAGCTGTTTTTT. Its translation is CASSLERRGHSTGELFF. The chain couples TRBV5-1 to TRBJ2-2, with D possibly TRBD1 on 7 matching bases. This CDR3 is 17 amino acids long. The germline V gene encodes CDR1 SGHRS and CDR2 YFSETQ. V was shortened by 0 bases and J by 4 bases, with 16 bases between the two germline ends.

This clonotype was recorded a few times. The rearrangement links TRBV6-2 or TRBV6-3 to TRBJ2-1; D may be TRBD1 or TRBD2 (5 bases each). Germline assignment: CDR1 MNHEY and CDR2 SVGEGT. Trimming left V 5 bases short and J 0 bases short, with 11 bases between. The CDR3 is 15 amino acids. Here the CDR3 DNA reads TGTGCCAGCAGTCACGGGGCTAGCTCCTACAATGAGCAGTTCTTC. This gives the protein CASSHGASSYNEQFF.

This clonotype was recorded many times. The chain recombines TRBV10-3 with TRBJ2-5; no clear D. The germline CDR1 and CDR2 sequences are ENHRY and SYGVKD. This CDR3 has 12 amino acids. The germline V and J ends were trimmed by 3 bases and 1 base, with 3 bases remaining between them. Here the CDR3 DNA reads TGTGCCATCAGTGAAGCCCAAGAGACCCAGTACTTC. Residues: CAISEAQETQYF.

The chain employs TRBV12-3 or TRBV12-4 and TRBJ2-1, with D perhaps being TRBD1 or TRBD2 (5 bases each). The V and J ends lost 3 bases and 0 bases respectively, with 9 bases between them. This CDR3 contains 15 residues. In nucleotides, the CDR3 is TGTGCCAGCAGTTTGTGGGGGAGCTCCTACAATGAGCAGTTCTTC. Protein product: CASSLWGSSYNEQFF.

This clonotype showed up many times. The chain couples TRBV5-1 to TRBJ2-6, with D maybe TRBD1 (6 bases). Germline assignment: CDR1 SGHRS and CDR2 YFSETQ. The CDR3 length is 19 residues. V shed 3 bases and J shed 0 bases, with 19 bases lying between them. The CDR3 DNA follows: TGCGCCAGCAGCTCGGACCCACAGGGTCCTTCCTCTGGGGCCAACGTCCTGACTTTC. Its translation is CASSSDPQGPSSGANVLTF.

This clonotype appeared many times. This sequence joins TRBV29-1 and TRBJ1-1; 7 bases match TRBD1. Germline lookup yields CDR1 SQVTM and CDR2 ANQGSEA. Losses at the gene ends were 3 bases for V and 1 base for J; bases not matched to a gene: 2. The CDR3 spans 13 residues. The chain's CDR3 is CSVEGQRNTEAFF. The DNA for the CDR3 is TGCAGCGTTGAGGGACAGAGGAACACTGAAGCTTTCTTT.

In its sample, this clonotype was seen a few times. The chain couples TRBV6-1 to TRBJ2-1; D perhaps matches TRBD1 (5 bases). Trimming removed 5 bases from V and 10 bases from J, with 15 bases in between. The CDR3 has 13 amino acids. The germline gives CDR1 MNHNS, CDR2 SASEGT. The CDR3 DNA reads TGTGCCAGCAGTAATCTCCAGGGTGGCGAGCAGTTCTTC. Amino acids: CASSNLQGGEQFF.

V and J are TRBV12-3 or TRBV12-4 and TRBJ2-3; 9 bases are a match to TRBD1. With 7 bases clipped from V and 4 bases from J, the junction kept 9 bases outside the gene matches. This CDR3 spans 15 amino acids. Here the CDR3 DNA reads TGTGCCAGCAACCCGGGACAGGGATGGGCAGATACGCAGTATTTT. It codes for CASNPGQGWADTQYF.

This clonotype showed up just a few times. The gene calls are TRBV9 and TRBJ1-2, with 7 bases lining up with TRBD1. In germline, CDR1 is SGDLS, CDR2 YYNGEE. J gave up 4 bases and V 3 bases, and 3 bases lay outside the gene matches. CDR3 length equals 13 residues. CDR3 bases: TGTGCCAGCAGCGCCCAGGGGGGCTATGGCTACACCTTC. Amino acid sequence: CASSAQGGYGYTF.

This chain connects TRBV29-1 to TRBJ2-3; D is ambiguous. This CDR3 has 11 amino acids. Trimming shortened V by 7 bases and J by 3 bases, and 8 bases separated the two germline ends. Looked up from germline, CDR1 is SQVTM and CDR2 is ANQGSEA. In DNA form, the CDR3 reads TGCAGCGGGCAGATGACAGATACGCAGTATTTT. Amino acids: CSGQMTDTQYF.

This clonotype was recorded a few times. The chain couples TRBV29-1 to TRBJ2-1; D is perhaps TRBD1 (6 bases). The V gene lost 7 bases and the J gene lost 6 bases, with 19 bases spanning the gap. CDR1 is SQVTM, CDR2 ANQGSEA, per germline. This CDR3 region has 14 residues. This CDR3 is CSALNRARSNEQFF. The CDR3 DNA sequence: TGCAGCGCCCTAAACAGGGCTCGATCCAATGAGCAGTTCTTC.

Ten or more counts support this clonotype. One end of the junction is discordant with germline, which a read error may explain. The chain recombines TRBV12-3 or TRBV12-4 with TRBJ2-7; 9 positions match TRBD1. The CDR3 sequence is 14 residues long. CDR3 sequence: CASSFGQGSYEQYF. The CDR3 region has the DNA TGCGCCAGCAGCTTTGGACAGGGGTCCTACGAGCAGTACTTC.

This chain links TRBV5-1 with TRBJ2-3; 10 nucleotides align to TRBD2. Looked up from germline, CDR1 is SGHRS and CDR2 is YFSETQ. This CDR3 region has 17 residues. After removal of 3 bases from V and 0 bases from J, the junction contained 7 bases not matched to a gene. CDR3 in DNA: TGCGCCAGCAGCTCGGCACCGACTAGCGGGAGCACAGATACGCAGTATTTT. Protein: CASSSAPTSGSTDTQYF.

This clonotype was detected a few times. CDR3 DNA: TGTGCCTGGAGTGTACCCCGGGATACGCAGTATTTT. As protein: CAWSVPRDTQYF. The rearrangement uses TRBV30 and TRBJ2-3; D gene unclear. The CDR3 loop spans 12 amino acids. Germline loops: CDR1 GTSNPN, CDR2 SVGIG (reference sequence). Trimming took off 0 bases at V and 6 bases at J, with 7 bases between the two ends. The full variable domain, with the rest looked up from reference TRBV30 and TRBJ2-3, is SQTIHQWPATLVQPVGSPLSLECTVEGTSNPNLYWYRQAAGRGLQLLFYSVGIGQISSEVPQNLSASRPQDRQFILSSKKLLLSDSGFYLCAWSVPRDTQYFGPGTRLTVL.

CDR3 amino acids: CSATIRAVDTQYF. The CDR3 DNA sequence: TGCAGTGCTACGATTAGGGCCGTCGATACGCAGTATTTT. The gene calls are TRBV20-1 and TRBJ2-3; no clear D gene. Germline values: CDR1 DFQATT, CDR2 SNEGSKA (reference sequence). The V gene lost 4 bases and the J gene lost 6 bases, with 14 bases spanning the gap. This CDR3 comprises 13 residues.

The sample holds many counts of this clonotype. The rearrangement joins TRBV6-2 or TRBV6-3 to TRBJ2-3; D unresolved. The germline gives CDR1 MNHEY, CDR2 SVGEGT. The CDR3 covers 11 residues. Trimming removed 5 bases at V and 6 bases at J, with 6 bases between. Here the CDR3 reads CASSPWDTQYF. CDR3 bases: TGTGCCAGCAGTCCCTGGGATACGCAGTATTTT.

The rearrangement uses TRBV7-9 and TRBJ2-1; TRBD2 matches 8 bases. J was trimmed by 7 bases and V by 4 bases; bases with no gene match: 6. The CDR3 runs 14 residues. Per germline, CDR1 SEHNR and CDR2 FQNEAQ (reference sequence). The CDR3 loop reads CASSYVSGANEQFF. The CDR3 DNA sequence: TGTGCCAGCAGCTATGTTAGCGGGGCTAATGAGCAGTTCTTC.

The chain carries TRBV19 and TRBJ2-1; D may be TRBD1 (5 bases). This CDR3 comprises 15 residues. CDR1 and CDR2 (germline): LNHDA, SQIVND (reference sequence). Trimming shortened V by 6 bases and J by 8 bases, and 20 bases separated the two germline ends. The CDR3, as DNA: TGTGCCAGTAGCCCCAAAGGCAGGGTTCGGGATGAGCAGTTCTTC. It is translated as CASSPKGRVRDEQFF.

This clonotype appeared many times. The chain recombines TRBV20-1 with TRBJ2-5; 10 bases align to TRBD2. The CDR3 is 15 residues long. V shed 7 bases, J shed 1 base, and the junction held 9 bases outside the gene matches. In germline, CDR1 is DFQATT, CDR2 SNEGSKA (reference sequence). As DNA, the CDR3 is TGCAGTGTCCCTAGCGGGAGTGGTGGCCAAGAGACCCAGTACTTC. It translates to CSVPSGSGGQETQYF.

This clonotype showed up many times. The chain recombines TRBV12-3 or TRBV12-4 with TRBJ1-1, with D unresolved. V was trimmed by 4 bases and J by 8 bases, leaving 8 bases between them. The CDR3 contains 11 residues. DNA for the CDR3: TGTGCCAGCAGTTCGGGTTACGAAGCTTTCTTT. Its protein product is CASSSGYEAFF.

This clonotype occurred a few times. The rearrangement joins TRBV21-1 to TRBJ1-5. TRBV21-1 is a recognized pseudogene. The CDR3 is 24 amino acids. The CDR3 coding sequence is TGTGCCAGCAGCAAAAGGCAGCGTCCGGCCGCAGGTCGTAAACTTCCGAATAGCAATCAGCCCCAGCATTTT. It yields the protein CASSKRQRPAAGRKLPNSNQPQHF.

This clonotype came up a few times. The genes are TRBV5-6 and TRBJ2-4; the D call may be TRBD1 or TRBD2 (7 bases each). Per the germline V gene, CDR1 is SGHDT and CDR2 is YYEEEE. CDR3 length: 14 residues. The V and J ends lost 4 bases and 8 bases respectively, with 16 bases between them. CDR3 residues: CASSPQGEGYIQYF. Here the CDR3 DNA reads TGTGCCAGCAGCCCGCAGGGGGAGGGATACATTCAGTACTTC.